Listed below are T cell receptor beta chains from one sample, sequenced in a study of T cells in Graves' hyperthyroidism and ophthalmopathy. MiXCR, run by TCRdb on the multiplex PCR reads, gives a single entry per CDR3 protein. The data contain approximately 590,000 distinct CDR3 sequences, around 16% of them singletons. The material sequenced was blood. The origin of the receptors is a woman aged 25 to 39 with Graves' hyperthyroidism. CDR3s include the opening cysteine and the closing phenylalanine or tryptophan. Fields, in order: D gene, clone size, V gene, J gene, CDR3 protein, CDR3 DNA. D genes are given only for firm matches. Clone size is shown for a subset of rows, as once, few, many or a class of expanded clone.

D: NA; size: many; V: TRBV18; J: TRBJ1-1; CDR3: CASSPADFTEAFF; DNA: TGTGCCAGCTCACCAGCTGATTTTACTGAAGCTTTCTTT
D: NA; size: many; V: TRBV28; J: TRBJ2-5; CDR3: CASSLSSGITQETQYF; DNA: TGTGCCAGCAGTTTATCCTCAGGGATTACCCAAGAGACCCAGTACTTC
D: NA; size: NA; V: TRBV19; J: TRBJ2-7; CDR3: CASSGGRADSSLYDQYF; DNA: TGTGCCAGTAGCGGCGGTAGAGCGGACTCCAGCCTCTACGACCAGTACTTC
D: TRBD1; size: many; V: TRBV7-9; J: TRBJ1-2; CDR3: CASSFEGALSTF; DNA: TGTGCCAGCAGCTTCGAGGGGGCGCTGTCCACCTTC
D: TRBD2; size: many; V: TRBV28; J: TRBJ2-1; CDR3: CASSLLSGLAGGNEQFF; DNA: TGTGCCAGCAGTTTATTGTCCGGACTAGCGGGAGGCAATGAGCAGTTCTTC
D: TRBD1; size: NA; V: TRBV2; J: TRBJ2-2; CDR3: CASSDVRGLLNTGELFF; DNA: TGTGCCAGCAGTGACGTCAGGGGGCTTTTAAACACCGGGGAGCTGTTTTTT
D: TRBD1; size: many; V: TRBV5-1; J: TRBJ1-5; CDR3: CASSLGQGTNQPQHF; DNA: TGCGCCAGCAGCTTGGGACAGGGGACGAATCAGCCCCAGCATTTT
D: TRBD2; size: NA; V: TRBV25-1; J: TRBJ2-3; CDR3: CASSEASGSSTDTQYF; DNA: TGTGCCAGCAGTGAGGCTAGCGGATCTAGCACAGATACGCAGTATTTT
D: TRBD2; size: NA; V: TRBV12-3/TRBV12-4; J: TRBJ2-1; CDR3: CASSFGLDDNERFF; DNA: TGTGCCAGCAGTTTCGGACTAGACGACAATGAGCGGTTCTTC
D: NA; size: many; V: TRBV6-1; J: TRBJ2-5; CDR3: CASSGWRGETQYF; DNA: TGTGCCAGCAGTGGTTGGAGGGGTGAGACCCAGTACTTC
D: TRBD2; size: NA; V: TRBV7-6; J: TRBJ2-1; CDR3: CASSLERGRGGYNEQFF; DNA: TGTGCCAGCAGCTTGGAGCGCGGACGCGGGGGCTACAATGAGCAGTTCTTC
D: TRBD1; size: few; V: TRBV5-8; J: TRBJ2-2; CDR3: CASSFSRATGGNTGELFF; DNA: TGTGCCAGCAGCTTTAGTCGGGCGACAGGGGGGAACACCGGGGAGCTGTTTTTT
D: NA; size: many; V: TRBV11-1; J: TRBJ2-1; CDR3: CASSLLAREQFF; DNA: TGTGCCAGCAGCTTATTAGCAAGAGAGCAGTTCTTC
D: NA; size: many; V: TRBV20-1; J: TRBJ2-4; CDR3: CSARAFVAKNIQYF; DNA: TGCAGTGCTAGGGCCTTTGTAGCCAAAAACATTCAGTACTTC
D: NA; size: many; V: TRBV2; J: TRBJ2-3; CDR3: CASTRGALTDTQYF; DNA: TGTGCCAGCACCAGGGGAGCTCTCACAGATACGCAGTATTTT
D: TRBD1; size: many; V: TRBV20-1; J: TRBJ2-7; CDR3: CSARDRDPYEQYF; DNA: TGCAGCGCCCGGGACAGGGATCCCTACGAGCAGTACTTC
D: NA; size: many; V: TRBV15; J: TRBJ2-7; CDR3: CATSRAGRLHEQYF; DNA: TGTGCCACCAGCAGAGCGGGTAGGCTCCACGAGCAGTACTTC
D: NA; size: NA; V: TRBV7-3; J: TRBJ2-3; CDR3: CASSPLGLKNTDTQYF; DNA: TGTGCCAGCAGTCCTTTGGGGCTAAAAAACACAGATACGCAGTATTTT
D: NA; size: many; V: TRBV7-2; J: TRBJ2-7; CDR3: CASSLIRGTYEQYF; DNA: TGTGCCAGCAGCTTAATCCGGGGGACCTACGAGCAGTACTTC
D: NA; size: many; V: TRBV18; J: TRBJ2-1; CDR3: CASSPDHNEQFF; DNA: TGTGCCAGCTCACCAGACCACAATGAGCAGTTCTTC
D: TRBD1; size: NA; V: TRBV12-3/TRBV12-4; J: TRBJ2-3; CDR3: CASSFPPGQGGDTQYF; DNA: TGTGCCAGCAGTTTCCCTCCGGGACAGGGAGGAGATACGCAGTATTTT
D: NA; size: many; V: TRBV11-2; J: TRBJ2-3; CDR3: CASSFRVDGTDTQYF; DNA: TGTGCCAGCAGTTTTAGGGTGGACGGCACAGATACGCAGTATTTT
D: NA; size: few; V: TRBV20-1; J: TRBJ2-5; CDR3: CSARGLASETQYF; DNA: TGCAGTGCTAGAGGGTTAGCGTCAGAGACCCAGTACTTC
D: NA; size: many; V: TRBV20-1; J: TRBJ1-1; CDR3: CSARRAGVNTEAFF; DNA: TGCAGTGCTAGGAGGGCAGGAGTGAACACTGAAGCTTTCTTT
D: TRBD1; size: many; V: TRBV24-1; J: TRBJ2-5; CDR3: CATSDGAGGEETQYF; DNA: TGTGCCACCAGTGATGGCGCAGGGGGAGAAGAGACCCAGTACTTC
D: NA; size: many; V: TRBV5-1; J: TRBJ1-2; CDR3: CASSLAPETGTYGYTF; DNA: TGCGCCAGCAGCTTGGCGCCCGAGACAGGCACCTATGGCTACACCTTC